These 17 T cell receptor beta chains were sequenced from one sample in a study of blood T cell repertoires in COVID-19. TCRdb's copy holds only in-frame clones and misses some; the assay was immunoSEQ multiplex PCR. The data hold around 160,000 clones, with roughly nine tenths observed a single time. The specimen sequenced was peripheral blood. The receptors were sampled from a man aged 18 to 30 with COVID-19, enrolled during active disease.

This chain links TRBV4-3 with TRBJ1-2, with 9 positions matching TRBD1. V was clipped by 1 base and J by 7 bases; unmatched bases: 7. The CDR3 is made up of 15 amino acids. Germline CDR1 LGHNA, CDR2 YSLEER. CDR3 in DNA: TGCGCCAGCAGCCAAGTTCACAGGGGGCAGGTTGGCTACACCTTC. It yields the protein CASSQVHRGQVGYTF.

This chain connects TRBV7-2 to TRBJ2-7; 9 bases agree with TRBD2. V shed 4 bases, J shed 0 bases, and the junction held 4 bases outside the gene matches. This CDR3 has 15 residues. The germline V gene encodes CDR1 SGHTA and CDR2 FQGNSA. CDR3 nucleotides: TGTGCCAGCAGCTACAGTAGCGGGAGCTCCTACGAGCAGTACTTC. Its translation: CASSYSSGSSYEQYF.

V is TRBV5-5 and J is TRBJ1-5; 7 bases line up with TRBD1. The CDR3 is 15 residues long. Trimming removed 0 bases from V and 6 bases from J; junction bases left unmatched: 6. Germline V CDR1 and CDR2: SGHKS, YYEKEE (reference sequence). Here the CDR3 reads CASSLGQGSGQPQHF. The CDR3 nucleotides are TGTGCCAGCAGCTTGGGACAGGGTTCAGGTCAGCCCCAGCATTTT. The entire variable domain, with the rest obtained from reference TRBV5-5 and TRBJ1-5, is as follows: DAGVTQSPTHLIKTRGQQVTLRCSPISGHKSVSWYQQVLGQGPQFIFQYYEKEERGRGNFPDRFSARQFPNYSSELNVNALLLGDSALYLCASSLGQGSGQPQHFGDGTRLSIL.

The CDR3 DNA sequence: TGTGCCAGTAGTAGCGGGGGTGATGAGCAGTTCTTC. Amino acids: CASSSGGDEQFF. V is TRBV19 and J is TRBJ2-1; 7 nucleotides line up with TRBD2. The CDR3 spans 12 residues. The V gene end was trimmed by 4 bases and the J gene end by 8 bases; junction bases not matched to a gene: 2. Per germline, CDR1 LNHDA and CDR2 SQIVND (reference sequence). The whole variable domain, remainder taken from reference TRBV19 and TRBJ2-1, is DGGITQSPKYLFRKEGQNVTLSCEQNLNHDAMYWYRQDPGQGLRLIYYSQIVNDFQKGDIAEGYSVSREKKESFPLTVTSAQKNPTAFYLCASSSGGDEQFFGPGTRLTVL.

This chain uses TRBV9 with TRBJ2-7, with D unresolved. Trimming shortened V by 3 bases and J by 5 bases, and 9 bases separated the two germline ends. Germline-derived CDR1 and CDR2 are SGDLS and YYNGEE. The CDR3 runs 12 residues. Here the CDR3 DNA reads TGTGCCAGCAGCGGAGCCCTGGACGAGCAGTACTTC. Protein sequence: CASSGALDEQYF.

V usage is TRBV5-6 and J usage is TRBJ1-2, with 7 bases aligning to TRBD1. CDR3 length: 16 residues. Germline trimming cut 4 bases from V and 3 bases from J; bases unmatched to any gene: 12. The germline CDR1 and CDR2 sequences are SGHDT and YYEEEE. The DNA of the CDR3 is TGTGCCAGCAGCCCAATCCGGGGACAGCCCCACTATGGCTACACCTTC. Protein product: CASSPIRGQPHYGYTF.

This chain connects TRBV30 to TRBJ1-2; the match to TRBD1 covers 10 bases. Germline V CDR1 and CDR2: GTSNPN, SVGIG (reference sequence). The CDR3 has 15 residues. Trimming took 2 bases from V and 0 from J; bases not matched to a gene: 3. The CDR3 sequence is CAWSRDRGANYGYTF. In DNA, the CDR3 is TGTGCCTGGAGTAGGGACAGGGGAGCTAACTATGGCTACACCTTC.

The chain carries TRBV5-1 and TRBJ2-3; D perhaps matches TRBD2 (5 bases). From germline, CDR1 is SGHRS and CDR2 YFSETQ. This CDR3 has 16 amino acids. Trimming took off 0 bases at V and 0 bases at J, with 11 bases between the two ends. The CDR3 sequence is CASSLVGSSSTDTQYF. The CDR3 bases are TGCGCCAGCAGCTTGGTGGGGAGCTCTAGCACAGATACGCAGTATTTT.

The chain uses TRBV28 and TRBJ2-1, with D possibly TRBD1 on 5 matching bases. V lost 4 bases, J lost 7 bases, and 14 bases lay in between. The germline CDR1 and CDR2 sequences are MDHEN and SYDVKM. The CDR3 is 14 residues long. Here the CDR3 reads CASSSRRDLNEQFF. CDR3 nucleotide sequence: TGTGCCAGCAGTTCTCGCAGGGATCTTAATGAGCAGTTCTTC.

This chain connects TRBV7-9 to TRBJ1-2; 7 bases fit TRBD1. CDR1 and CDR2 (germline): SEHNR, FQNEAQ (reference sequence). The CDR3 runs to 15 residues. V lost 4 bases and J lost 3; bases outside the gene matches: 8. The CDR3 DNA is TGTGCCAGCAGCTCCCCGGAGGGGGCGGACTATGGCTACACCTTC. Its protein product is CASSSPEGADYGYTF.

This clone has only one observation. The V and J genes are TRBV29-1 and TRBJ1-1; D gene uncertain. The CDR3 has 12 amino acids. The V gene's germline CDR1 is SQVTM and CDR2 ANQGSEA. V was pared by 7 bases and J by 6 bases, with 15 bases between. The CDR3 spells CSGTRGMAEAFF. CDR3 nucleotides: TGCAGCGGCACCCGGGGTATGGCTGAAGCTTTCTTT. Together with reference TRBV29-1 and TRBJ1-1, the CDR3 gives the full variable domain: SAVISQKPSRDICQRGTSLTIQCQVDSQVTMMFWYRQQPGQSLTLIATANQGSEATYESGFVIDKFPISRPNLTFSTLTVSNMSPEDSSIYLCSGTRGMAEAFFGQGTRLTVV.

The V call is TRBV7-9, the J call TRBJ2-3; TRBD2 might be the D (6 bases). The germline V and J ends were trimmed by 3 bases and 3 bases, with 13 bases remaining between them. The CDR3 extends over 15 amino acids. Germline V lookup: CDR1 SEHNR, CDR2 FQNEAQ (reference sequence). CDR3 coding DNA: TGTGCCAGCAGCTTGGCGGAGGGCCCTACAGATACGCAGTATTTT. This translates into CASSLAEGPTDTQYF.

This clone was counted a single time. The chain is built from TRBV19 and TRBJ2-7; 10 bases fit TRBD1. The V gene's germline CDR1 is LNHDA and CDR2 SQIVND (reference sequence). V shed 1 base, J shed 2 bases, and the junction held 2 bases outside the gene matches. The CDR3 covers 15 residues. The CDR3 region is CASSIGQGATYEQYF. In DNA form, the CDR3 reads TGTGCCAGTAGTATAGGACAGGGGGCAACCTACGAGCAGTACTTC.

The chain recombines TRBV27 with TRBJ1-6; weak D call: TRBD1 (6 bases). V was cut by 2 bases and J by 3 bases, with 11 bases left in between. Germline CDR1 MNHEY, CDR2 SMNVEV (reference sequence). This CDR3 region has 16 residues. Here the CDR3 reads CASSLRGIRYNSPLHF. CDR3 DNA: TGTGCCAGCAGTTTAAGGGGGATCCGCTATAATTCACCCCTCCACTTT.

The rearrangement links TRBV3-1 (or the pseudogene TRBV3-2) to TRBJ2-5; no reliable D call. The CDR3 contains 12 residues. V gave up 0 bases and J gave up 7 bases, with 6 bases separating them. Germline CDR1 and CDR2: LGHDT and YNNKEL (reference sequence). Here the CDR3 reads CASSQDLLTQYF. CDR3 nucleotide sequence: TGTGCCAGCAGCCAAGATCTCCTGACCCAGTACTTC.

The chain employs TRBV11-2 and TRBJ2-3, with D possibly being TRBD1 (5 bases). Germline V CDR1 and CDR2: SGHAT, FQNNGV. The CDR3 sequence is 14 residues long. Trimming took off 3 bases at V and 0 bases at J, with 7 bases between the two ends. The CDR3 bases are TGTGCCAGCAGCTTCAGGGTTAGCACAGATACGCAGTATTTT. Its translation is CASSFRVSTDTQYF. Together with reference TRBV11-2 and TRBJ2-3, the CDR3 gives the full variable domain: EAGVAQSPRYKIIEKRQSVAFWCNPISGHATLYWYQQILGQGPKLLIQFQNNGVVDDSQLPKDRFSAERLKGVDSTLKIQPAKLEDSAVYLCASSFRVSTDTQYFGPGTRLTVL.

The J gene is TRBJ2-1, the V gene TRBV4-1, with TRBD2 matching over 15 bases. From germline, CDR1 is MGHRA and CDR2 YSYEKL. Trimming took 1 base from V and 0 from J; bases not matched to a gene: 7. This CDR3 is built from 20 residues. The CDR3 reads CASSQGGLAGGPSSYNEQFF. The CDR3 bases are TGCGCCAGCAGCCAAGGCGGACTAGCGGGAGGGCCGAGCTCCTACAATGAGCAGTTCTTC.